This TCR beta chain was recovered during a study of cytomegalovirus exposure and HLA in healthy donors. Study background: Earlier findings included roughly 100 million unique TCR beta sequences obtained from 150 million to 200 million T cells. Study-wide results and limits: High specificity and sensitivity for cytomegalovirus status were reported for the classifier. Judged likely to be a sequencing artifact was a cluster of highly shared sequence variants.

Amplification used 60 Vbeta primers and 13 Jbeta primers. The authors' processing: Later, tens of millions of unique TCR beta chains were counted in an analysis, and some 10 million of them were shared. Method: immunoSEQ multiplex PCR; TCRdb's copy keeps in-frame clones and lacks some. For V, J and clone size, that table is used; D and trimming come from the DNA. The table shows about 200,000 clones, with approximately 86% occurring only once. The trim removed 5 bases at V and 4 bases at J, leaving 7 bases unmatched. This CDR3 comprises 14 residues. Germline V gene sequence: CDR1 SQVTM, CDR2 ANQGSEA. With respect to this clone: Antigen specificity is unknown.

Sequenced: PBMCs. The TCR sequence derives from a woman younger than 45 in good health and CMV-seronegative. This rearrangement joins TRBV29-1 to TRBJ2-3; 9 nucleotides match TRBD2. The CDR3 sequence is CSVLPGLAADTQYF. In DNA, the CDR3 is TGCAGCGTTCTGCCGGGACTAGCCGCAGATACGCAGTATTTT.